A selection of T cell receptor beta chains follows, all from one sample in a study of blood T cells in healthy people across ages. From the 5' RACE reads, TCRdb called clonotypes with MiXCR, one entry per CDR3 protein. This table has some 1.7 million distinct CDR3 sequences, over 25% appearing once. The specimen sequenced was blood. These receptors were taken from a woman in her thirties in good health. Both conserved end residues are trimmed from each CDR3. Where a row states a size, it is once, few, many or the class of an expanded clone; other rows omit it.

j_call: TRBJ1-4
v_call: TRBV5-1
clone_size: few
cdr3_aa: ASSPGQGDNEKLF

j_call: TRBJ2-7
v_call: TRBV7-2
clone_size: NA
cdr3_aa: ASSLSGTSGAYEQY

j_call: TRBJ2-1
v_call: TRBV5-6
clone_size: NA
cdr3_aa: ASSFRGGPYNEQF

j_call: TRBJ2-2
v_call: TRBV18
clone_size: NA
cdr3_aa: ASSPPTGTRDTGELF

j_call: TRBJ2-3
v_call: TRBV20-1
clone_size: few
cdr3_aa: SAMDSADTQY

j_call: TRBJ2-7
v_call: TRBV9
clone_size: few
cdr3_aa: ASSVGTGAGEQY

j_call: TRBJ2-5
v_call: TRBV4-1
clone_size: few
cdr3_aa: ASSQWDNVETQY

j_call: TRBJ2-7
v_call: TRBV5-1
clone_size: NA
cdr3_aa: ASAPGTSGYEQY

j_call: TRBJ2-5
v_call: TRBV20-1
clone_size: many
cdr3_aa: SASRLGQETQY

j_call: NA
v_call: TRBV14
clone_size: few
cdr3_aa: ASSQGGLTETQY

j_call: TRBJ1-2
v_call: TRBV6-1
clone_size: few
cdr3_aa: ASSETGIRGYT

j_call: TRBJ2-2
v_call: TRBV27
clone_size: few
cdr3_aa: ASSSGQGMANTGELF

j_call: TRBJ2-5
v_call: TRBV6-2/TRBV6-3
clone_size: once
cdr3_aa: ASSYVGWSQETQY

j_call: TRBJ2-1
v_call: TRBV20-1
clone_size: few
cdr3_aa: SARDRTAPYNEQF

j_call: TRBJ2-1
v_call: TRBV30
clone_size: NA
cdr3_aa: AWGSGPVSYNEQF

j_call: TRBJ1-1
v_call: TRBV29-1
clone_size: NA
cdr3_aa: SVEVQGANTEAF

j_call: TRBJ1-2
v_call: TRBV15
clone_size: few
cdr3_aa: ATSIRITNYGYT

j_call: TRBJ2-7
v_call: TRBV6-5
clone_size: few
cdr3_aa: ASSYVGTPSYEQY

j_call: TRBJ2-7
v_call: TRBV3-1
clone_size: few
cdr3_aa: ASSQGGAYYEQY

j_call: TRBJ2-1
v_call: TRBV25-1
clone_size: few
cdr3_aa: ASSEWADRVHEQF

j_call: TRBJ2-3
v_call: TRBV5-1
clone_size: few
cdr3_aa: ASRSGVADTQY

j_call: TRBJ2-7
v_call: TRBV6-5
clone_size: few
cdr3_aa: ASSPTHGTGTYEQY

j_call: TRBJ2-1
v_call: TRBV2
clone_size: few
cdr3_aa: ASSVLFAGYNEQF

j_call: TRBJ2-7
v_call: TRBV6-2/TRBV6-3
clone_size: NA
cdr3_aa: ASRNPGDYEQY

j_call: TRBJ2-7
v_call: TRBV10-3
clone_size: many
cdr3_aa: AISGKTGQTSYEQY

j_call: TRBJ2-5
v_call: TRBV7-2
clone_size: many
cdr3_aa: ASSLAGSQETQY

j_call: TRBJ2-1
v_call: TRBV4-1
clone_size: NA
cdr3_aa: ASSQQTSGGLNEQF

j_call: TRBJ2-1
v_call: TRBV24-1
clone_size: NA
cdr3_aa: AISDGSAGVSAKQF

j_call: TRBJ2-3
v_call: TRBV29-1
clone_size: NA
cdr3_aa: SVYLADTDTQY

j_call: TRBJ2-1
v_call: TRBV18
clone_size: few
cdr3_aa: ASSLPAGGGLEQF

j_call: TRBJ2-2
v_call: TRBV27
clone_size: NA
cdr3_aa: ASSPLGDRGGTGELF

j_call: TRBJ2-3
v_call: TRBV18
clone_size: NA
cdr3_aa: ASSPPGVADTQY

j_call: TRBJ1-1
v_call: TRBV7-2
clone_size: few
cdr3_aa: ASRGSDRDAF

j_call: TRBJ2-7
v_call: TRBV18
clone_size: NA
cdr3_aa: ASSPVNTALGEQY

j_call: NA
v_call: TRBV2
clone_size: NA
cdr3_aa: ASSAGTGETYEQY

j_call: TRBJ2-7
v_call: TRBV5-5
clone_size: NA
cdr3_aa: ASGPKQGPSYEQY

j_call: TRBJ2-5
v_call: TRBV29-1
clone_size: few
cdr3_aa: SVEPTLGLAGGPGETQY

j_call: TRBJ2-4
v_call: TRBV6-1
clone_size: few
cdr3_aa: ASSEVVRARAKNIQY

j_call: TRBJ2-3
v_call: TRBV11-1
clone_size: NA
cdr3_aa: ASPRTSETDTQY

j_call: TRBJ2-5
v_call: TRBV4-1
clone_size: NA
cdr3_aa: ASSQVGGQQETQY

j_call: TRBJ1-2
v_call: TRBV5-8
clone_size: few
cdr3_aa: ASSLVIGSGYGYT

j_call: TRBJ2-6
v_call: TRBV6-2/TRBV6-3
clone_size: NA
cdr3_aa: ASSSHPGRISGANVLT

j_call: TRBJ1-2
v_call: TRBV9
clone_size: many
cdr3_aa: ASSAPTGSYGYT

j_call: TRBJ2-7
v_call: TRBV9
clone_size: many
cdr3_aa: ASSVGDRISYEQY

j_call: TRBJ2-5
v_call: TRBV7-2
clone_size: NA
cdr3_aa: ASSLSGRAEETQY

j_call: TRBJ1-2
v_call: TRBV24-1
clone_size: few
cdr3_aa: ATSVSAGGDGYT

j_call: TRBJ2-1
v_call: TRBV20-1
clone_size: few
cdr3_aa: SAIKANNEQF

j_call: NA
v_call: TRBV24-1
clone_size: NA
cdr3_aa: ATSETTGSSYNEQY

j_call: TRBJ2-5
v_call: TRBV2
clone_size: NA
cdr3_aa: ASSVSSGYQETQY

j_call: TRBJ2-3
v_call: TRBV13
clone_size: NA
cdr3_aa: ASSTWDTRTDTQY

j_call: TRBJ2-3
v_call: TRBV19
clone_size: NA
cdr3_aa: AGSHRTGTKTDTQY

j_call: TRBJ2-3
v_call: TRBV10-1
clone_size: once
cdr3_aa: TSSVASGITDTQY

j_call: TRBJ1-2
v_call: TRBV3-1
clone_size: NA
cdr3_aa: ASSSGGRGSGYT

j_call: TRBJ1-1
v_call: TRBV2
clone_size: few
cdr3_aa: ASNGDIGTEAF

j_call: TRBJ2-2
v_call: TRBV6-1
clone_size: NA
cdr3_aa: ASRQTSGRSNTGELF

j_call: TRBJ2-7
v_call: TRBV7-2
clone_size: few
cdr3_aa: ASSLEWGATYEQY

j_call: TRBJ1-1
v_call: TRBV7-2
clone_size: NA
cdr3_aa: ASSARGQGRNTEAF